The clone carrying this TCR beta chain was observed a handful of times. Germline V CDR1 and CDR2: SGHNT, YENEEA. Trimming took 3 bases from V and 2 from J; bases not matched to a gene: 3. The CDR3 runs 14 residues. Reverse transcribing all isolated RNA meant expressed TCRB transcripts were sequenced. Assay used: immunoSEQ multiplex PCR; TCRdb lists only in-frame clones, some missing. The sample includes approximately 200,000 clones, over 7.5% of them seen just once. This record belongs to a study of beta chain features in type 1 diabetes. Specimen: naive CD4+ T cells from blood. The receptor was derived from a woman between 18 and 30 years old in good health. This chain joins TRBV11-3 and TRBJ2-7; 8 bases match TRBD1. The CDR3 bases are TGTGCCAGCAGCTTGGGGACAGGACCCTACGAGCAGTACTTC. Its translation: CASSLGTGPYEQYF.